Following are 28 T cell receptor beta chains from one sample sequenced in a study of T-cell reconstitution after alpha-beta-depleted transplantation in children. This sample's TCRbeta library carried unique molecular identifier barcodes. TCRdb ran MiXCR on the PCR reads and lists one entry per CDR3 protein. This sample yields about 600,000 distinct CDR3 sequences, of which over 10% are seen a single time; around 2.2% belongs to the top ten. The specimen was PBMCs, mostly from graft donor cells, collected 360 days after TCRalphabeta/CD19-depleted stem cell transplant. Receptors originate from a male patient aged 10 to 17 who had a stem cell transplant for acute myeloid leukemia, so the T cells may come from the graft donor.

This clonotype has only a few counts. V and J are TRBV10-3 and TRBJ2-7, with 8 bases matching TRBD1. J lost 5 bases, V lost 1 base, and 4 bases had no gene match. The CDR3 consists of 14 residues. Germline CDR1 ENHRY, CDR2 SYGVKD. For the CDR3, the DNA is TGTGCCATCAGTGAGTTACAGGGGGAGCACGAGCAGTACTTC. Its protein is CAISELQGEHEQYF.

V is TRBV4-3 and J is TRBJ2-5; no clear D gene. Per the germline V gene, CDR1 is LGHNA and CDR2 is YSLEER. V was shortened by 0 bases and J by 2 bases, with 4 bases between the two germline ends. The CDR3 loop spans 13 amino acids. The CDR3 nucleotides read TGCGCCAGCAGCCAAGATAGTCAAGAGACCCAGTACTTC. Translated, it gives CASSQDSQETQYF.

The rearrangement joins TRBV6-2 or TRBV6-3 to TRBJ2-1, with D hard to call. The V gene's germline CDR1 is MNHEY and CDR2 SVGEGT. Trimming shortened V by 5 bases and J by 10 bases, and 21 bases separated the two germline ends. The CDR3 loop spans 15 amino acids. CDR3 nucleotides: TGTGCCAGCAGTACAATCACCCTCTTAAGGGCAGAGCAGTTCTTC. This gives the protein CASSTITLLRAEQFF.

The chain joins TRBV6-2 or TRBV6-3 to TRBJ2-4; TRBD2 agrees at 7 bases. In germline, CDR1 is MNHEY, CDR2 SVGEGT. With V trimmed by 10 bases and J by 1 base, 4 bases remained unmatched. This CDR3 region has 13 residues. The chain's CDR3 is CATREDAKNIQYF. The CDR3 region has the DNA TGTGCCACCCGGGAGGATGCCAAAAACATTCAGTACTTC.

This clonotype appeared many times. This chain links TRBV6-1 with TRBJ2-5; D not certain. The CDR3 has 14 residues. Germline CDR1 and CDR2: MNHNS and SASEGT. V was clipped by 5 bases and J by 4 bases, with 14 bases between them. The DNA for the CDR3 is TGTGCCAGCAGTCTTTGGGCCAGGCGAGAGACCCAGTACTTC. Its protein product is CASSLWARRETQYF.

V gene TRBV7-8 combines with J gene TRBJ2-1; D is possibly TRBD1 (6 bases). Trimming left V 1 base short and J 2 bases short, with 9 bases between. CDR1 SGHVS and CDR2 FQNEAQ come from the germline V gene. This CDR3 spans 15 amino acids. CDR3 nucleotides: TGTGCCAGCAGCTTAGAAGGGGGTACCTACAATGAGCAGTTCTTC. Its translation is CASSLEGGTYNEQFF.

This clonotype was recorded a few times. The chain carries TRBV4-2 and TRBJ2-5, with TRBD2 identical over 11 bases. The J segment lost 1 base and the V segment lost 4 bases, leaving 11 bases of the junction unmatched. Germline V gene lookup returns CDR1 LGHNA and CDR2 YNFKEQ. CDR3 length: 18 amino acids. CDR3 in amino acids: CASSPYGLAGPTQETQYF. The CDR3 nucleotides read TGTGCCAGCAGCCCCTACGGACTAGCGGGCCCGACCCAAGAGACCCAGTACTTC.

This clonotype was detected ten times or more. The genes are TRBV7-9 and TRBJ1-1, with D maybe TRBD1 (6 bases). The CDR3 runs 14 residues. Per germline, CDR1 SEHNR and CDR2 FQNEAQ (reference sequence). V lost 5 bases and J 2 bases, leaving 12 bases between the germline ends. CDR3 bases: TGTGCCAGCAGCCAGGGGCTGACTAACACTGAAGCTTTCTTT. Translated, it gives CASSQGLTNTEAFF. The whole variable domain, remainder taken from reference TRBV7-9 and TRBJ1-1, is DTGVSQNPRHKITKRGQNVTFRCDPISEHNRLYWYRQTLGQGPEFLTYFQNEAQLEKSRLLSDRFSAERPKGSFSTLEIQRTEQGDSAMYLCASSQGLTNTEAFFGQGTRLTVV.

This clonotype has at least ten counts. CDR3 DNA sequence: TGTGCCAGCAGCGTAGCTACGGGGGGACTTCACACCGGGGAGCTGTTTTTT. It encodes CASSVATGGLHTGELFF. This chain connects TRBV9 to TRBJ2-2, with 7 nucleotides matching TRBD2. Germline V lookup: CDR1 SGDLS, CDR2 YYNGEE. The CDR3 runs 17 residues. The trim removed 0 bases at V and 3 bases at J, leaving 8 bases unmatched.

CDR3 nucleotides: TGCAGCGTCCCCTCTGTGTTGGACACTGAAGCTTTCTTT. It is translated as CSVPSVLDTEAFF. The chain is built from TRBV29-1 and TRBJ1-1; D uncertain. CDR1 is SQVTM and CDR2 is ANQGSEA in the germline V gene. V lost 6 bases to trimming and J lost 3 bases, with 14 bases between them. The length of the CDR3 is 13 residues.

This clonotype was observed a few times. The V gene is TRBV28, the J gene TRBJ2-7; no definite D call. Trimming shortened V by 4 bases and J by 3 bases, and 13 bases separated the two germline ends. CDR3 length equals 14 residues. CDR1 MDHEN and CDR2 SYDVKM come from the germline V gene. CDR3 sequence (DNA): TGTGCCAGCAGTTACCCGGTATATAGCTACGAGCAGTACTTC. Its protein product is CASSYPVYSYEQYF.

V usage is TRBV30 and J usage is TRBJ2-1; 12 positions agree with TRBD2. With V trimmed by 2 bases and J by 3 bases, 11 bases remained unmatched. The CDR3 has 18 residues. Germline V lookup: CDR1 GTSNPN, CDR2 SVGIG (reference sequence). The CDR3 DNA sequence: TGTGCCTGGAGTCCCCCTAGACTAGCGGGAGCGGGCTACAATGAGCAGTTCTTC. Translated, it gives CAWSPPRLAGAGYNEQFF.

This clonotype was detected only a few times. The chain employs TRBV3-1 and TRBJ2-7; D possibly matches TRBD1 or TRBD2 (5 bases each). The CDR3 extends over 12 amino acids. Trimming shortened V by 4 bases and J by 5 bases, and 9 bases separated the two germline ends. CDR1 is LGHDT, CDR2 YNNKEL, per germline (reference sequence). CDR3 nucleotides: TGTGCCAGCAGCCGGTGGGGGAACGAGCAGTACTTC. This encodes CASSRWGNEQYF.

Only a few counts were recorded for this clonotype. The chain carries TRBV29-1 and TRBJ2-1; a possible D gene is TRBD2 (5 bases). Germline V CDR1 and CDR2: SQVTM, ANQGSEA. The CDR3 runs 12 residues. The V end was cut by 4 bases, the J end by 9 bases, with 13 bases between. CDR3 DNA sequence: TGCAGCGTTGCCCTAGCCTCGCGTGAGCAGTTCTTC. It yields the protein CSVALASREQFF.

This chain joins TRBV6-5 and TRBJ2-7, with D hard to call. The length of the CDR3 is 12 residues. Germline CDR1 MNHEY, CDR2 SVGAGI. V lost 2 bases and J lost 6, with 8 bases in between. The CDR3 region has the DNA TGTGCCAGCAGTTACGGGCCTTCCGAGCAGTACTTC. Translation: CASSYGPSEQYF.

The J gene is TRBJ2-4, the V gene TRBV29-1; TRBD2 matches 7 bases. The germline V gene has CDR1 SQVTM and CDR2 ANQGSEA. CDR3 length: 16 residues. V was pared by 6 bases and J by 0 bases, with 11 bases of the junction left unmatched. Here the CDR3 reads CSVTMGGWSAKNIQYF. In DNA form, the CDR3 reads TGCAGCGTGACTATGGGAGGGTGGTCAGCCAAAAACATTCAGTACTTC.

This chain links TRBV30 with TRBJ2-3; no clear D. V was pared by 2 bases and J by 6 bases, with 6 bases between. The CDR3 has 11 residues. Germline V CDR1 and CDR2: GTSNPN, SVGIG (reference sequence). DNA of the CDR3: TGTGCCTGGAGTAATTGGGATACGCAGTATTTT. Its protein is CAWSNWDTQYF.

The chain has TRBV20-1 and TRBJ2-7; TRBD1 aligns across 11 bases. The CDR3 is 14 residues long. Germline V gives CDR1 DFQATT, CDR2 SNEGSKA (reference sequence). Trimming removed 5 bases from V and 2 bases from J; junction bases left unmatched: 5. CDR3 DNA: TGCAGTGCTGGACCGGGACAGGGGGCCTACGAGCAGTACTTC. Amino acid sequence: CSAGPGQGAYEQYF.

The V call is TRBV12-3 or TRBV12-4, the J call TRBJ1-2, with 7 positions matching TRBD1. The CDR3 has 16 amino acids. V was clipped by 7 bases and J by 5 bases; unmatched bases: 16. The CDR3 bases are TGTGCCAGCACCCTCGACAGGGTGAGTCTGGATTATGGCTACACCTTC. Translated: CASTLDRVSLDYGYTF.

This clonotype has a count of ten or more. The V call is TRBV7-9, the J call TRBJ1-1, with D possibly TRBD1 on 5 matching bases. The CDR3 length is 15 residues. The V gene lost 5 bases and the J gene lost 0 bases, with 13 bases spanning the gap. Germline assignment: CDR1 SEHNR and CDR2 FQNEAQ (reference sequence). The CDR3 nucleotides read TGTGCCAGCAGCAACTGGGGACGGATGAACACTGAAGCTTTCTTT. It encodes CASSNWGRMNTEAFF.

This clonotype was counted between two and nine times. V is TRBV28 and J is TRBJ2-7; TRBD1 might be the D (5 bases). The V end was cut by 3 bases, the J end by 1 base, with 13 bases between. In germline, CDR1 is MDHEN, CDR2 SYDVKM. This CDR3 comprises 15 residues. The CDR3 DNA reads TGTGCCAGCAGTTTGGTGGGGCGATATTCCTACGAGCAGTACTTC. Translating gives CASSLVGRYSYEQYF. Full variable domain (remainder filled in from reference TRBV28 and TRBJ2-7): DVKVTQSSRYLVKRTGEKVFLECVQDMDHENMFWYRQDPGLGLRLIYFSYDVKMKEKGDIPEGYSVSREKKERFSLILESASTNQTSMYLCASSLVGRYSYEQYFGPGTRLTVT.

As DNA, the CDR3 is TGTGCCAGCAGTCTCGGACAGGGTCAGGAGCAGCCCCAGCATTTT. This encodes CASSLGQGQEQPQHF. This chain uses TRBV6-2 or TRBV6-3 with TRBJ1-5, with 8 bases fitting TRBD1. The length of the CDR3 is 15 residues. J gave up 7 bases and V 5 bases, and 10 bases lay outside the gene matches. The germline gives CDR1 MNHEY, CDR2 SVGEGT.

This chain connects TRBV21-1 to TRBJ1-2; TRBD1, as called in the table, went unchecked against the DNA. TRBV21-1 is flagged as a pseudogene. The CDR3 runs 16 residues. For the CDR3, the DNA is TGTGCCAGCAGCAACTCGGGACGGATGACTAACTATGGCTACACCTTC. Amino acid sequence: CASSNSGRMTNYGYTF.

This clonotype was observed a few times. CDR3 coding DNA: TGTGCCATCAGTGAGGGACAGGTTGGGCTAGCCAAAAACATTCAGTACTTC. Translation gives CAISEGQVGLAKNIQYF. The rearrangement links TRBV10-3 to TRBJ2-4, with 7 bases lining up with TRBD1. The CDR3 sequence is 17 residues long. Germline V gene sequence: CDR1 ENHRY, CDR2 SYGVKD. V shed 2 bases and J 0 bases; nucleotides not matched to a gene: 7.

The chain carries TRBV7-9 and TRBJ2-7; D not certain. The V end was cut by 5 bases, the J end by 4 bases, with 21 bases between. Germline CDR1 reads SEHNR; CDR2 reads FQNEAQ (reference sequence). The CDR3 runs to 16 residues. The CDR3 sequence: CASSDTGPLGFYEQYF. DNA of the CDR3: TGTGCCAGCAGCGATACGGGCCCCTTGGGGTTTTACGAGCAGTACTTC.

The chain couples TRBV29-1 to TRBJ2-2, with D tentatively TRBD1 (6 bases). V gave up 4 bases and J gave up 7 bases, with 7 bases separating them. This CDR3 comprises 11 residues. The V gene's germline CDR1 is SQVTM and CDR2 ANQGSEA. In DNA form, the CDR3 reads TGCAGCGTTGGGGACATCGGGGAGCTGTTTTTT. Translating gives CSVGDIGELFF.

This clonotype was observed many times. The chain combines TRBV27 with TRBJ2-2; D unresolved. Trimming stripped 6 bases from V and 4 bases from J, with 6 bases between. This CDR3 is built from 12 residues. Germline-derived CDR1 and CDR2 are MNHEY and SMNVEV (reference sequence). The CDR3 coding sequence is TGTGCCAGCAGCTCCCTCACCGGGGAGCTGTTTTTT. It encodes CASSSLTGELFF.

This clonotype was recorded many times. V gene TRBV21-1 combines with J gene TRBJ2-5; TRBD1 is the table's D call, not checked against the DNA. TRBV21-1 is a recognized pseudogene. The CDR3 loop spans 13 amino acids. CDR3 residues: CARGVDREETQYF. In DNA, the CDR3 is TGTGCCAGGGGGGTGGACAGGGAGGAGACCCAGTACTTC.